Listed below are T cell receptor beta chains from one sample, sequenced in a study of cytomegalovirus exposure and HLA in healthy donors. TCRdb's copy holds only in-frame clones and misses some; the assay was immunoSEQ multiplex PCR. The sample yields 140,000 or so clones, around 82% seen once. The specimen was PBMCs. Receptors originate from a woman in her late teens or twenties in good health and CMV-seropositive. Each CDR3 is given with its conserved first and last residue. The D gene is left open where the match is weak. Only some rows state a clone size, as once, few, many or a class for expanded clones.

clone_size j_call v_call d_call cdr3_nt cdr3_aa
NA TRBJ2-2 TRBV5-1 NA TGCGCCAGCAATACCCTTTCGGCCCCGGGAAACACCGGGGAGCTGTTTTTT CASNTLSAPGNTGELFF
NA TRBJ2-1 TRBV5-1 NA TGCGCCAGCAGTGCAGGGCTGCCGAGCTCCTACAATGAGCAGTTCTTC CASSAGLPSSYNEQFF
NA TRBJ2-5 TRBV5-1 TRBD2 TGCGCCAGCAGCTCCACCCTCTCGGGGGGGGAGACCCAGTACTTC CASSSTLSGGETQYF
NA TRBJ1-4 TRBV6-1 NA TGTGCCAGCAGTTCTCAGGGGTCTAATGAAAAACTGTTTTTT CASSSQGSNEKLFF
NA TRBJ1-2 TRBV6-5 TRBD1 TGTGCCAGCAGTTACGACAGGGGGCTTTATGGCTACACCTTC CASSYDRGLYGYTF
NA TRBJ1-2 TRBV6-1 TRBD1 TGTGCCAGCAGTGAACTTCCCGGGACAGGGGGTGTTGGCTACACCTTC CASSELPGTGGVGYTF
NA TRBJ2-6 TRBV4-1 NA TGCGCCAGCAGCCAAGTCATGGCCACTGGGGCCAACGTCCTGACTTTC CASSQVMATGANVLTF
NA TRBJ2-1 TRBV5-1 TRBD2 TGCGCCAGCAGCATAAAGCGGGGGGGCTCCAATGAGCAGTTCTTC CASSIKRGGSNEQFF
NA TRBJ1-4 TRBV6-1 TRBD1 TGTGCCAGCAGTGGGACAGGGGAAAGCGAAAAACTGTTTTTT CASSGTGESEKLFF
NA TRBJ2-7 TRBV5-1 NA TGCGCCAGCAGCTTGGAGGGAGGAGTACTCTACGAGCAGTACTTC CASSLEGGVLYEQYF
few TRBJ1-6 TRBV4-1 TRBD1 TGCGCCAGCAGCCCCCGGGACAGCTTGATTAATTCACCCCTCCACTTT CASSPRDSLINSPLHF
NA TRBJ2-5 TRBV7-2 NA TGTGCCAGCAGCCTCCTAGCAGAGCAGTACTTC CASSLLAEQYF
NA TRBJ1-6 TRBV5-1 NA TGCGCCAGCAGCGTGGGACTCGCCCTCTCCTATAATTCACCCCTCCACTTT CASSVGLALSYNSPLHF
NA TRBJ2-2 TRBV4-3 NA TGCGCCAGCAGCCAGCAACAGGGAGTGACCGGGGAGCTGTTTTTT CASSQQQGVTGELFF
once TRBJ1-2 TRBV6-5 NA TGTGCCAGCAGCTCTTCCTATGGCTACACCTTC CASSSSYGYTF
once TRBJ1-3 TRBV7-8 NA TGTGCCAGCAGCGTCCGGGCTCGGGACTCTGGAAACACCATATATTTT CASSVRARDSGNTIYF
NA TRBJ2-2 TRBV12-2 NA TGTGCAAGTCGCTTAGCGCGAGGGGAGCTGTTTTTT CASRLARGELFF
NA TRBJ1-1 TRBV2 NA TGTGCCAGCAGTGAATCCCTGGGCCGTGAAGCTTTCTTT CASSESLGREAFF
NA TRBJ1-4 TRBV7-9 NA TGTGCCAGCAACCGAGGCCCTGAAAAACTGTTTTTT CASNRGPEKLFF
NA TRBJ2-3 TRBV5-4 NA TGTGCCAGCAGCCCCAGACAGAGACGAACCACAGATACGCAGTATTTT CASSPRQRRTTDTQYF
once TRBJ1-5 TRBV6-1 NA TGTGCCAGCAGTGGTGGAGGGGGGGATTCGGAGCCCCAGCATTTT CASSGGGGDSEPQHF
NA TRBJ1-6 TRBV2 NA TGTGCCAGCACTCTTTTCCAAGCCTCACCCCTCCACTTT CASTLFQASPLHF
NA TRBJ1-4 TRBV14 NA TGTGCCAGCAGCCAAGATGAGTGGACAGATGAAAAACTGTTTTTT CASSQDEWTDEKLFF
NA TRBJ1-1 TRBV5-1 NA TGCGCCAGCAGCTTGGGGACATTGAACACTGAAGCTTTCTTT CASSLGTLNTEAFF
NA TRBJ1-2 TRBV7-9 TRBD1 TGTGCCAGCAGCCCGGGACAGGGGGCGTATGGCTACACCTTC CASSPGQGAYGYTF
NA TRBJ2-3 TRBV2 TRBD2 TGTGCCAGCAGTGACAGACTAGCGGGGATAGATACGCAGTATTTT CASSDRLAGIDTQYF
NA TRBJ2-3 TRBV10-3 NA TGTGCCATCAGTGAGCTTCTTAGCACAGATACGCAGTATTTT CAISELLSTDTQYF
NA TRBJ1-6 TRBV27 NA TGTGCCAGCAGTTTATTGGGGCTAGTAAGTTCACCCCTCCACTTT CASSLLGLVSSPLHF
NA TRBJ1-2 TRBV6-6 NA TGTGCCAGCAGAGCGACCGAAGCTAACTATGGCTACACCTTC CASRATEANYGYTF
NA TRBJ1-1 TRBV5-1 NA TGCGCCAGCAGCCCCCCACAGGAAAGTGAAGCTTTCTTT CASSPPQESEAFF
once TRBJ1-2 TRBV30 TRBD1 TGTGCCTGGAGTGTACTTGGACAGGGGGCGGGTGGCTACACCTTC CAWSVLGQGAGGYTF
once TRBJ1-1 TRBV5-4 TRBD1 TGTGCCAGCAGCCAGGGACAGGCGAGGGCTGAAGCTTTCTTT CASSQGQARAEAFF
NA TRBJ1-4 TRBV18 NA TGTGCCAGCTCACGACAGACAACTAATGAAAAACTGTTTTTT CASSRQTTNEKLFF